The rows below give T cell receptor beta chains drawn from one sample of a study of Ad26.COV2.S vaccination and SARS-CoV-2 variants. Generated by immunoSEQ multiplex PCR, the TCRdb table keeps only in-frame clones and is missing some. This table has fewer than 600,000 clones, around 89% appearing once. The material sequenced was peripheral blood, taken in a trial of Ad26.COV2.S vaccine versus placebo. The receptors derive from a person aged 18-65 years who received the Ad26.COV2.S COVID-19 vaccine or a placebo. CDR3s leave out the opening cysteine and the closing phenylalanine or tryptophan. A D gene is named only where the DNA matches it firmly.

d_call	v_call	j_call	cdr3_aa
-	TRBV5-1	TRBJ1-1	ASSTGQRNTEAF
-	TRBV9	TRBJ2-7	ASSKKAYDEQY
-	TRBV6-6	TRBJ1-2	ASTGGRGYGYT
TRBD1	TRBV15	TRBJ1-2	ATSRERGQGWYGYT
TRBD2	TRBV7-9	TRBJ2-2	ASSSRGEDTGELF
TRBD2	TRBV11-2	TRBJ2-7	ASSASGRASYEQY
-	TRBV5-5	TRBJ1-4	ASSRKDGRSNEKLF
TRBD2	TRBV18	TRBJ2-5	ASSPRLAEKTQY
-	TRBV6-5	TRBJ2-7	ASSYGASEQY
-	TRBV7-9	TRBJ2-2	ASSLVWNTGELF
TRBD1	TRBV2	TRBJ2-1	ASSEAPGTAVDEQF
-	TRBV4-2	TRBJ2-3	ASSTRTDTQY
TRBD1	TRBV6-2/TRBV6-3	TRBJ1-2	ASSSGTGAGGYT
-	TRBV7-9	TRBJ2-2	ASSLGGSGELF
-	TRBV27	TRBJ2-7	ASRSSTDGREQY